Listed below are T cell receptor beta chains from one sample, sequenced in a study of CD8+CD57+ T cells in acquired aplastic anemia. A single record per CDR3 protein comes from TCRdb applying MiXCR to the reads. The sample includes about 110,000 distinct CDR3 sequences, under 60% of them seen just once. The specimen sequenced was sorted CD4+, CD8+, or CD8+CD57+ T cells (not recorded which) from PBMCs. Receptors were obtained from a human donor in good health, serving as a control. The CDR3 runs from the conserved cysteine through the conserved F or W. The D gene is left open where the match is weak. Some rows mark clone size as missing; the rest say once, few, many or name a class of expanded clone.

j_call: TRBJ1-2; v_call: TRBV12-3/TRBV12-4; clone_size: few; d_call: TRBD1; cdr3_nt: TGTGCCAGCAGGCGGGGACAGGGCAACACCTTC; cdr3_aa: CASRRGQGNTF
j_call: TRBJ1-1; v_call: TRBV27; clone_size: few; d_call: NA; cdr3_nt: TGTGCCAGCAGTTTATTAGGACAGACCCTAGAAGCTTTCTTT; cdr3_aa: CASSLLGQTLEAFF
j_call: TRBJ2-7; v_call: TRBV20-1; clone_size: NA; d_call: TRBD2; cdr3_nt: TGCAGTGCTAGAGCACTAGCGGGAGTACACGAGCAGTACTTC; cdr3_aa: CSARALAGVHEQYF
j_call: TRBJ2-1; v_call: TRBV15; clone_size: NA; d_call: TRBD2; cdr3_nt: TGTGCCACCAGCAGAGCATCTAGCGGGAATGAGCAGTTCTTC; cdr3_aa: CATSRASSGNEQFF
j_call: TRBJ2-1; v_call: TRBV12-3/TRBV12-4; clone_size: NA; d_call: NA; cdr3_nt: TGTGCCAGCAGTTTCCGACAGGTTGCCCGTGATGAGCAGTTCTTC; cdr3_aa: CASSFRQVARDEQFF
j_call: TRBJ1-2; v_call: TRBV7-9; clone_size: NA; d_call: NA; cdr3_nt: TGTGCCAGCAGCGCGGATCTGGTATATGGCTACACCTTC; cdr3_aa: CASSADLVYGYTF
j_call: TRBJ1-1; v_call: TRBV7-2; clone_size: many; d_call: NA; cdr3_nt: TGTGCCAGCAGCTTACCAGGGTGGACTGAAGCTTTCTTT; cdr3_aa: CASSLPGWTEAFF
j_call: TRBJ2-7; v_call: TRBV19; clone_size: NA; d_call: NA; cdr3_nt: TGTGCCAGTAGTATAACAACGGGGTTCTACGAGCAGTACTTC; cdr3_aa: CASSITTGFYEQYF
j_call: TRBJ2-1; v_call: TRBV6-1; clone_size: many; d_call: TRBD1; cdr3_nt: TGTGCCAGCAGTCTGGGGACAGACCCCAATCCCTACAATGAGCAGTTCTTC; cdr3_aa: CASSLGTDPNPYNEQFF
j_call: TRBJ1-1; v_call: TRBV6-2/TRBV6-3; clone_size: few; d_call: NA; cdr3_nt: TGTGCCAGCGCAATGGGGGGGTGGACTGAAGCTTTCTTT; cdr3_aa: CASAMGGWTEAFF
j_call: TRBJ2-2; v_call: TRBV9; clone_size: many; d_call: TRBD1; cdr3_nt: TGTGCCAGCAGCGTAGACAGACAGGGCAGGAACACCGGGGAGCTGTTTTTT; cdr3_aa: CASSVDRQGRNTGELFF
j_call: TRBJ1-6; v_call: TRBV7-3; clone_size: NA; d_call: NA; cdr3_nt: TGTGCCAGCAGCTCCGGGGGGACGGGACGGGCGAATTCACCCCTCCACTTT; cdr3_aa: CASSSGGTGRANSPLHF
j_call: TRBJ2-7; v_call: TRBV7-6; clone_size: NA; d_call: TRBD1; cdr3_nt: TGTGCCAGCAGCCTTACTCCTGCGGGGACAGGGGGCGCGTGGGAGCAGTACTTC; cdr3_aa: CASSLTPAGTGGAWEQYF
j_call: TRBJ1-4; v_call: TRBV4-2; clone_size: many; d_call: NA; cdr3_nt: TGTGCCAGCACCCTGACCCTGGCTGACAATGAAAAACTGTTTTTT; cdr3_aa: CASTLTLADNEKLFF
j_call: TRBJ2-7; v_call: TRBV10-1; clone_size: NA; d_call: NA; cdr3_nt: TGCGCCGGCAGTGAGTCCGACGGAACCTACGGGCGGTACTTC; cdr3_aa: CAGSESDGTYGRYF
j_call: TRBJ2-5; v_call: TRBV7-9; clone_size: once; d_call: NA; cdr3_nt: TGTGCCAGCAGCTCCCGGGATCTGGAGACCCAGTACTTC; cdr3_aa: CASSSRDLETQYF
j_call: TRBJ2-3; v_call: TRBV2; clone_size: few; d_call: NA; cdr3_nt: TGTGCCATCAGTGAAGTTACAGATACGCAGTATTTT; cdr3_aa: CAISEVTDTQYF
j_call: TRBJ1-1; v_call: TRBV5-6; clone_size: many; d_call: NA; cdr3_nt: TGTGCCAGCAGCTTGCTGGGGAACACTGAAGCTTTCTTT; cdr3_aa: CASSLLGNTEAFF
j_call: TRBJ2-5; v_call: TRBV20-1; clone_size: NA; d_call: NA; cdr3_nt: TGCAGTGCTAGAGATTTGAGGGGGGAAGAGACCCAGTACTTC; cdr3_aa: CSARDLRGEETQYF
j_call: TRBJ1-6; v_call: TRBV9; clone_size: NA; d_call: NA; cdr3_nt: TGTGCCAGCAGCCATGGGACCTATAATTCACCCCTCCACTTT; cdr3_aa: CASSHGTYNSPLHF
j_call: TRBJ2-7; v_call: TRBV11-3; clone_size: many; d_call: NA; cdr3_nt: TGTGCCAGCAGCTTAGATAGGGTTAAGGAGAGGTACGAGCAGTACTTC; cdr3_aa: CASSLDRVKERYEQYF
j_call: TRBJ1-2; v_call: TRBV5-1; clone_size: few; d_call: TRBD1; cdr3_nt: TGCGCCAGCAGCTTGGACAGGGGAACCTATGGCTACACCTTC; cdr3_aa: CASSLDRGTYGYTF
j_call: TRBJ1-1; v_call: TRBV10-3; clone_size: NA; d_call: NA; cdr3_nt: TGTGCCATCAGGGCGGGGGACCTTACTGAAGCTTTCTTT; cdr3_aa: CAIRAGDLTEAFF
j_call: TRBJ1-3; v_call: TRBV11-2; clone_size: many; d_call: TRBD1; cdr3_nt: TGTGCCAGCAGCTCCCCCCGACAGGGGGACCCGTTCTCTGGAAACACCATATATTTT; cdr3_aa: CASSSPRQGDPFSGNTIYF
j_call: TRBJ2-2; v_call: TRBV19; clone_size: NA; d_call: TRBD1; cdr3_nt: TGTGCCAGTAGTTGGGGACAGGGGGCAAGCGGGGAGCTGTTTTTT; cdr3_aa: CASSWGQGASGELFF
j_call: TRBJ2-1; v_call: TRBV2; clone_size: NA; d_call: NA; cdr3_nt: TGTGCCAGCAGGGGTTACAATGAGCAGTTCTTC; cdr3_aa: CASRGYNEQFF
j_call: TRBJ2-1; v_call: TRBV9; clone_size: many; d_call: TRBD2; cdr3_nt: TGTGCCAGCCCTTGGTTAGCGGGGGGATGGTACAATGAGCAGTTCTTC; cdr3_aa: CASPWLAGGWYNEQFF
j_call: TRBJ1-4; v_call: TRBV5-6; clone_size: NA; d_call: TRBD1; cdr3_nt: TGTGCCAGCAGCATATGGGACAGACATAATGAAAAACTGTTTTTT; cdr3_aa: CASSIWDRHNEKLFF
j_call: TRBJ2-1; v_call: TRBV25-1; clone_size: NA; d_call: NA; cdr3_nt: TGTGCCAGCAGTGGGGGGGCCGGGGATGAGCAGTTCTTC; cdr3_aa: CASSGGAGDEQFF
j_call: TRBJ2-7; v_call: TRBV4-1; clone_size: NA; d_call: NA; cdr3_nt: TGCGCCGCCTCGGAGGGCTACGAGCAGTGCTTC; cdr3_aa: CAASEGYEQCF
j_call: TRBJ1-1; v_call: TRBV6-1; clone_size: NA; d_call: NA; cdr3_nt: TGTGCCACCTCTTGGGGGATGAACACTGAAGCTTTCTTT; cdr3_aa: CATSWGMNTEAFF
j_call: TRBJ1-6; v_call: TRBV7-2; clone_size: NA; d_call: NA; cdr3_nt: TGTGCCAGCAGCTCGGGGAGGGAGGCAGGGACCCTCCACTTT; cdr3_aa: CASSSGREAGTLHF
j_call: TRBJ1-2; v_call: TRBV13; clone_size: many; d_call: NA; cdr3_nt: TGTGCCAGCAGCTTAGGGGCTAACTATGGCTACACCTTC; cdr3_aa: CASSLGANYGYTF
j_call: TRBJ1-4; v_call: TRBV10-3; clone_size: once; d_call: NA; cdr3_nt: TGTGCCATCAGTGAGCCGGGAGCAACTAATGAAAAACTGTTTTTT; cdr3_aa: CAISEPGATNEKLFF
j_call: TRBJ2-1; v_call: TRBV15; clone_size: few; d_call: NA; cdr3_nt: TGTGCCACCAGCAGAGACCGGGATAATGAGCAGTTCTTC; cdr3_aa: CATSRDRDNEQFF
j_call: TRBJ2-1; v_call: TRBV27; clone_size: few; d_call: NA; cdr3_nt: TGTGCCAGCAGTTCCCCGACCGACTCCTACAATGAGCAGTTCTTC; cdr3_aa: CASSSPTDSYNEQFF
j_call: TRBJ2-6; v_call: TRBV9; clone_size: NA; d_call: TRBD1; cdr3_nt: TGTGCCAGCAGCCCCGGGACAGGTTACGGGGCCAACGTCCTGACTTTC; cdr3_aa: CASSPGTGYGANVLTF
j_call: TRBJ2-7; v_call: TRBV19; clone_size: many; d_call: NA; cdr3_nt: TGTGCCAGTAGTCCCCGGGACAACTCCTACGAGCAGTACTTC; cdr3_aa: CASSPRDNSYEQYF
j_call: TRBJ2-6; v_call: TRBV27; clone_size: few; d_call: NA; cdr3_nt: TGTGCCAGCAGGTTTACAGGGACTGGGGCCAACGTCCTGACTTTC; cdr3_aa: CASRFTGTGANVLTF
j_call: TRBJ2-7; v_call: TRBV5-6; clone_size: once; d_call: TRBD2; cdr3_nt: TGTGCCAGCACGATCACTGGGGGGGGTTACGAGCAGTACTTC; cdr3_aa: CASTITGGGYEQYF
j_call: TRBJ2-3; v_call: TRBV10-2; clone_size: NA; d_call: NA; cdr3_nt: TGCGCCAGCAGTGAGCCATGGGGAGGAGATACGCAGTATTTT; cdr3_aa: CASSEPWGGDTQYF
j_call: TRBJ2-5; v_call: TRBV2; clone_size: NA; d_call: NA; cdr3_nt: TGTGCCAGCAGTGCGGGCAGGGAAAAGACCCAGTACTTC; cdr3_aa: CASSAGREKTQYF
j_call: TRBJ1-1; v_call: TRBV19; clone_size: NA; d_call: NA; cdr3_nt: TGTGCCAGTAGTTATTTGGGGGCAGGCACTGAAGCTTTCTTT; cdr3_aa: CASSYLGAGTEAFF
j_call: TRBJ1-6; v_call: TRBV2; clone_size: medium-sized; d_call: NA; cdr3_nt: TGTGCCAGCATAGGAACAGGGAGTAATTCACCCCTCCACTTT; cdr3_aa: CASIGTGSNSPLHF
j_call: TRBJ1-6; v_call: TRBV20-1; clone_size: NA; d_call: TRBD1; cdr3_nt: TGCAGTGCTACTAGGACAGGAGCTACGGCACCCCTCCACTTT; cdr3_aa: CSATRTGATAPLHF
j_call: TRBJ2-7; v_call: TRBV10-3; clone_size: NA; d_call: NA; cdr3_nt: TGTGCCACGGGGAAGGGGTCCTTACAATACGAGCAGTACTTC; cdr3_aa: CATGKGSLQYEQYF
j_call: TRBJ2-3; v_call: TRBV6-1; clone_size: many; d_call: NA; cdr3_nt: TGTGCCAGCAGTCCCTGGGCAGGGTCGTTGGATACGCAGTATTTT; cdr3_aa: CASSPWAGSLDTQYF
j_call: TRBJ2-7; v_call: TRBV11-2; clone_size: many; d_call: NA; cdr3_nt: TGTGCCAGCAGCTTAGTCCGATCCGAGCAGTACTTC; cdr3_aa: CASSLVRSEQYF
j_call: TRBJ2-3; v_call: TRBV6-1; clone_size: once; d_call: TRBD2; cdr3_nt: TGTGCCTGCAAATCGGCGGGGGGGATCTGGAGCACAGATACGCAGTATTTT; cdr3_aa: CACKSAGGIWSTDTQYF
j_call: TRBJ1-2; v_call: TRBV25-1; clone_size: NA; d_call: TRBD1; cdr3_nt: TGTGCCAGCAGTGAATGTGGGACAGGGGTCTATGGCTACACCTTC; cdr3_aa: CASSECGTGVYGYTF
j_call: TRBJ2-7; v_call: TRBV4-2; clone_size: NA; d_call: NA; cdr3_nt: TGTGCCAGCAGCCAAGATCTGGCTCACAGCAGCTACGAGCAGTACTTC; cdr3_aa: CASSQDLAHSSYEQYF
j_call: TRBJ1-6; v_call: TRBV7-6; clone_size: once; d_call: TRBD1; cdr3_nt: TGTGCCAGCAGCTCTAGGACAGGGGGCTTGGGTTCACCCCTCCACTTT; cdr3_aa: CASSSRTGGLGSPLHF